The rows below give T cell receptor beta chains drawn from one sample of a study of cytomegalovirus exposure and HLA in healthy donors. Assay: immunoSEQ multiplex PCR; the TCRdb copy retains only in-frame clones and omits some. The data show approximately 65,000 clones, 80% to 95% seen once. Sequences were obtained from PBMCs. Receptors originate from a man aged 18 to 30 in good health and CMV-seropositive. Both conserved end residues are part of each CDR3. Fields, in order: CDR3 DNA, CDR3 protein, D gene, J gene, clone size, V gene. The D gene is left open where the match is weak. Clone size, where shown, is once, few, many, or a class for clones that have expanded.

CDR3 DNA: TGTGCCAGCAGCTCCGGGACTAGCGGGATAATTGAGCAGTTCTTC
CDR3 protein: CASSSGTSGIIEQFF
D gene: TRBD2
J gene: TRBJ2-1
clone size: -
V gene: TRBV5-5

CDR3 DNA: TGTGCCAGCAGCCCCCGCGGAGCGGGACTCCAAGATACGCAGTATTTT
CDR3 protein: CASSPRGAGLQDTQYF
D gene: TRBD2
J gene: TRBJ2-3
clone size: -
V gene: TRBV16

CDR3 DNA: TGTGCCAGCAGTTTTTACCGGTCTAGCGGGAGTGTTTACGGTGAGCAGTTCTTC
CDR3 protein: CASSFYRSSGSVYGEQFF
D gene: TRBD2
J gene: TRBJ2-1
clone size: -
V gene: TRBV28

CDR3 DNA: TGTGCCAGCAGTGAAAGTGGGGGGGCAGGTCAGCCCCAGCATTTT
CDR3 protein: CASSESGGAGQPQHF
D gene: -
J gene: TRBJ1-5
clone size: -
V gene: TRBV6-1

CDR3 DNA: TGCGCCAGCAGCTTGGCGCCTGGACTAGCGGGAGTCTACGAGCAGTACTTC
CDR3 protein: CASSLAPGLAGVYEQYF
D gene: TRBD2
J gene: TRBJ2-7
clone size: -
V gene: TRBV5-1

CDR3 DNA: TGTGCCAGTGCTTTAACAGGGGGCACCGGGGAGCTGTTTTTT
CDR3 protein: CASALTGGTGELFF
D gene: TRBD1
J gene: TRBJ2-2
clone size: -
V gene: TRBV19

CDR3 DNA: TGTGCCAGCAGCTTAGTCGCTAGCGGGAGTCCCTACAATGAGCAGTTCTTC
CDR3 protein: CASSLVASGSPYNEQFF
D gene: TRBD2
J gene: TRBJ2-1
clone size: -
V gene: TRBV7-2

CDR3 DNA: TGTGCCAGCAGAGGGACTAGAGAGTACGAGCAGTACTTC
CDR3 protein: CASRGTREYEQYF
D gene: TRBD2
J gene: TRBJ2-7
clone size: -
V gene: TRBV6-5

CDR3 DNA: TGTGCCAGCTCCTTGGGGAGAATCGGGGAGCTGTTTTTT
CDR3 protein: CASSLGRIGELFF
D gene: -
J gene: TRBJ2-2
clone size: -
V gene: TRBV13

CDR3 DNA: TGTGCCAGCAGCTTAGTACAGGGGACAGAGACCCAGTACTTC
CDR3 protein: CASSLVQGTETQYF
D gene: TRBD1
J gene: TRBJ2-5
clone size: -
V gene: TRBV7-9

CDR3 DNA: TGTGCCAGCAGCTTGGAACAGGCTAAGGGGACACGGGAAAAACTGTTTTTT
CDR3 protein: CASSLEQAKGTREKLFF
D gene: -
J gene: TRBJ1-4
clone size: once
V gene: TRBV5-5

CDR3 DNA: TGCAGTGCTGACAGGGCCTACGAGCAGTACTTC
CDR3 protein: CSADRAYEQYF
D gene: TRBD1
J gene: TRBJ2-7
clone size: -
V gene: TRBV20-1

CDR3 DNA: TGTGCCAGCAGCCCCCAGGGTAGCGGATACAATGAGCAGTTCTTC
CDR3 protein: CASSPQGSGYNEQFF
D gene: -
J gene: TRBJ2-1
clone size: -
V gene: TRBV7-3

CDR3 DNA: TGTGCCAGCTCTCAACCTCCGGAGGAACAGTACTTC
CDR3 protein: CASSQPPEEQYF
D gene: -
J gene: TRBJ2-7
clone size: -
V gene: TRBV18

CDR3 DNA: TGTGCCAGCAGCATAGAAGGGGGAACTGGAAACACCATATATTTT
CDR3 protein: CASSIEGGTGNTIYF
D gene: -
J gene: TRBJ1-3
clone size: -
V gene: TRBV5-5

CDR3 DNA: TGTGCCTGGAGGGCTAGCGGGGAGACCCAGTACTTC
CDR3 protein: CAWRASGETQYF
D gene: TRBD2
J gene: TRBJ2-5
clone size: -
V gene: TRBV30

CDR3 DNA: TGTGCCAGCAGCTCCTCTCTTGTCGTAACTAACACCGGGGAGCTGTTTTTT
CDR3 protein: CASSSSLVVTNTGELFF
D gene: -
J gene: TRBJ2-2
clone size: -
V gene: TRBV7-9

CDR3 DNA: TGTGCCAGCAGTCCTATGACGACTAGCGCCGCGCAAGAGACCCAGTACTTC
CDR3 protein: CASSPMTTSAAQETQYF
D gene: TRBD2
J gene: TRBJ2-5
clone size: -
V gene: TRBV5-4

CDR3 DNA: TGTGCCATCAGTGATTGGGCAGGGGGCTCCTACGAGCAGTACTTC
CDR3 protein: CAISDWAGGSYEQYF
D gene: TRBD1
J gene: TRBJ2-7
clone size: -
V gene: TRBV10-3

CDR3 DNA: TGTGCCAGCAGGGGTAAGACAGGGATTATCTCTGGGGCCAACGTCCTGACTTTC
CDR3 protein: CASRGKTGIISGANVLTF
D gene: TRBD1
J gene: TRBJ2-6
clone size: -
V gene: TRBV27

CDR3 DNA: TGCGCCAGCAGCTTGCCAGTGGCCCGATCCTACGAGCAGTACTTC
CDR3 protein: CASSLPVARSYEQYF
D gene: -
J gene: TRBJ2-7
clone size: -
V gene: TRBV5-1

CDR3 DNA: TGTGCAAGGGTGGGACAGATCCGGCCCCTAGCCAAAAACATTCAGTACTTC
CDR3 protein: CARVGQIRPLAKNIQYF
D gene: -
J gene: TRBJ2-4
clone size: -
V gene: TRBV12-2

CDR3 DNA: TGTGCCAGCAGCCCCGGACAGGGGGCGACCGGGGAGCTGTTTTTT
CDR3 protein: CASSPGQGATGELFF
D gene: TRBD1
J gene: TRBJ2-2
clone size: -
V gene: TRBV7-6

CDR3 DNA: TGTGCCAGCAGCTTGGGGACAGCCCCCTACGAGCAGTACTTC
CDR3 protein: CASSLGTAPYEQYF
D gene: -
J gene: TRBJ2-7
clone size: -
V gene: TRBV5-5

CDR3 DNA: TGTGCCAGCAGGGCCGGGACAGCCTCCTACGAGCAGTACTTC
CDR3 protein: CASRAGTASYEQYF
D gene: TRBD1
J gene: TRBJ2-7
clone size: -
V gene: TRBV2

CDR3 DNA: TGTGCCAGCAGGACTACAGGGCGGGCCGCGGGCTACACCTTC
CDR3 protein: CASRTTGRAAGYTF
D gene: -
J gene: TRBJ1-2
clone size: -
V gene: TRBV6-5

CDR3 DNA: TGTGCCAGCAGCTCATACTCTGGCGGGAGTATCTCAGATACGCAGTATTTT
CDR3 protein: CASSSYSGGSISDTQYF
D gene: TRBD2
J gene: TRBJ2-3
clone size: -
V gene: TRBV7-8

CDR3 DNA: TGTGCCAGCAGCTCACCGGGGGGCGCGGAAAAACTGTTTTTT
CDR3 protein: CASSSPGGAEKLFF
D gene: -
J gene: TRBJ1-4
clone size: -
V gene: TRBV7-9

CDR3 DNA: TGTGCCAGCAGCTTAGGGACAGGGGGCCCTAGGTATGGCTACACCTTC
CDR3 protein: CASSLGTGGPRYGYTF
D gene: TRBD1
J gene: TRBJ1-2
clone size: -
V gene: TRBV7-9

CDR3 DNA: TGTGCCAGCAGTCATAGGACTAGCGGGAGCTACGAGCAGTACTTC
CDR3 protein: CASSHRTSGSYEQYF
D gene: TRBD2
J gene: TRBJ2-7
clone size: -
V gene: TRBV6-1

CDR3 DNA: TGTGCCAGCAGTTTCCTCCAGGGGGTCGGAGTGTCGTACGAGCAGTACTTC
CDR3 protein: CASSFLQGVGVSYEQYF
D gene: TRBD1
J gene: TRBJ2-7
clone size: -
V gene: TRBV27

CDR3 DNA: TGTGCCAGCAGTTCCCCTAGGACAGAGACGAGCGGTGCAACTAATGAAAAACTGTTTTTT
CDR3 protein: CASSSPRTETSGATNEKLFF
D gene: -
J gene: TRBJ1-4
clone size: -
V gene: TRBV28

CDR3 DNA: TGTGCCACCAGCAGAGATCGGGGCTCCTACGAGCAGTACTTC
CDR3 protein: CATSRDRGSYEQYF
D gene: -
J gene: TRBJ2-7
clone size: -
V gene: TRBV15

CDR3 DNA: TGTGCCAGCAGTTCCATTCTAAACAATCAGCCCCAGCATTTT
CDR3 protein: CASSSILNNQPQHF
D gene: -
J gene: TRBJ1-5
clone size: -
V gene: TRBV2

CDR3 DNA: TGCAGCGTCACCGGGACTAGCCCTTGGAATGAGCAGTTCTTC
CDR3 protein: CSVTGTSPWNEQFF
D gene: TRBD2
J gene: TRBJ2-1
clone size: -
V gene: TRBV29-1

CDR3 DNA: TGTGCCAGCAGCCCTGAAGACAGGGGCACTGAAGCTTTCTTT
CDR3 protein: CASSPEDRGTEAFF
D gene: TRBD1
J gene: TRBJ1-1
clone size: -
V gene: TRBV5-6

CDR3 DNA: TGTGCCAGCAGCTTAGGAGACAGGGGACCAAATCAGCCCCAGCATTTT
CDR3 protein: CASSLGDRGPNQPQHF
D gene: TRBD1
J gene: TRBJ1-5
clone size: -
V gene: TRBV7-9

CDR3 DNA: TGTGCCAGCACCTCCGCAGACAGTCTCCCTGGAAACACCATATATTTT
CDR3 protein: CASTSADSLPGNTIYF
D gene: -
J gene: TRBJ1-3
clone size: -
V gene: TRBV13

CDR3 DNA: TGTGCCAGCAGCTTGGGGGGGGGAGAGACCCAGTACTTC
CDR3 protein: CASSLGGGETQYF
D gene: TRBD2
J gene: TRBJ2-5
clone size: once
V gene: TRBV13

CDR3 DNA: TGTGCCAGCAGTTCCCCGGGACTCCTCTACGAGCAGTACTTC
CDR3 protein: CASSSPGLLYEQYF
D gene: -
J gene: TRBJ2-7
clone size: -
V gene: TRBV6-5

CDR3 DNA: TGTGTGGCCGGGGATTACGAGCAGTACTTC
CDR3 protein: CVAGDYEQYF
D gene: -
J gene: TRBJ2-7
clone size: -
V gene: TRBV30

CDR3 DNA: TGTGCCAGCATACGGGACAGCTCTGGAAACACCATATATTTT
CDR3 protein: CASIRDSSGNTIYF
D gene: TRBD1
J gene: TRBJ1-3
clone size: -
V gene: TRBV6-1

CDR3 DNA: TGCGCCAGCAGCCCCTCTCAGACTAGCGGGATTGCAGATACGCAGTATTTT
CDR3 protein: CASSPSQTSGIADTQYF
D gene: TRBD2
J gene: TRBJ2-3
clone size: -
V gene: TRBV5-1

CDR3 DNA: TGTGCCAGCAGTTTATCGGACAGATTTAATCAGCCCCAGCATTTT
CDR3 protein: CASSLSDRFNQPQHF
D gene: -
J gene: TRBJ1-5
clone size: -
V gene: TRBV28

CDR3 DNA: TGTGCCAGCAGCTTAAAGAGGTCCTCCTACGAGCAGTACTTC
CDR3 protein: CASSLKRSSYEQYF
D gene: -
J gene: TRBJ2-7
clone size: -
V gene: TRBV13

CDR3 DNA: TGTGCCAGCAGCTTGAGTCGAGCGGGAAGTTGGGAGCAGTACTTC
CDR3 protein: CASSLSRAGSWEQYF
D gene: TRBD2
J gene: TRBJ2-7
clone size: -
V gene: TRBV5-4

CDR3 DNA: TGTGCCAGCAGCGTAGCCCCCGGAGAGACCCAGTACTTC
CDR3 protein: CASSVAPGETQYF
D gene: -
J gene: TRBJ2-5
clone size: -
V gene: TRBV9

CDR3 DNA: TGCGCCAGCAGCTTTGATCCCAGCGGGAGTCGTCGCGAGCAGTACTTC
CDR3 protein: CASSFDPSGSRREQYF
D gene: TRBD2
J gene: TRBJ2-7
clone size: -
V gene: TRBV5-1

CDR3 DNA: TGTGCCAGCAGCTTGGTTCTAGCGGGTAAGCGCGAGCAGTACTTC
CDR3 protein: CASSLVLAGKREQYF
D gene: TRBD2
J gene: TRBJ2-7
clone size: -
V gene: TRBV5-6

CDR3 DNA: TGCGCCAGCAGCGAGGTGCGGACTGGAAACACCATATATTTT
CDR3 protein: CASSEVRTGNTIYF
D gene: -
J gene: TRBJ1-3
clone size: -
V gene: TRBV4-1

CDR3 DNA: TGCGCCAGCAGTATCGACAGTACCGGCTTGTACAATGAGCAGTTCTTC
CDR3 protein: CASSIDSTGLYNEQFF
D gene: -
J gene: TRBJ2-1
clone size: -
V gene: TRBV10-1